This T cell receptor beta chain was captured by sequencing in a study of cytomegalovirus exposure and HLA in healthy donors. The protocol was immunoSEQ multiplex PCR, while the TCRdb copy is restricted to in-frame clones and leaves out a portion. The sample comprises more than 300,000 clones, about nine tenths of which are singletons, and around 0.84% rests with the top ten. The CDR3 is 15 amino acids. The chain employs TRBV1 and TRBJ2-7; the table's D gene call, TRBD1, was not cross checked with the DNA. TRBV1 is an annotated pseudogene. The origin of this receptor is a woman under 30 in good health and CMV-seronegative. Sequencing input: PBMCs. CDR3: CTSSQEGQGAREQYF. CDR3 DNA: TGCACCAGCAGCCAAGAGGGGCAGGGGGCACGCGAGCAGTACTTC.